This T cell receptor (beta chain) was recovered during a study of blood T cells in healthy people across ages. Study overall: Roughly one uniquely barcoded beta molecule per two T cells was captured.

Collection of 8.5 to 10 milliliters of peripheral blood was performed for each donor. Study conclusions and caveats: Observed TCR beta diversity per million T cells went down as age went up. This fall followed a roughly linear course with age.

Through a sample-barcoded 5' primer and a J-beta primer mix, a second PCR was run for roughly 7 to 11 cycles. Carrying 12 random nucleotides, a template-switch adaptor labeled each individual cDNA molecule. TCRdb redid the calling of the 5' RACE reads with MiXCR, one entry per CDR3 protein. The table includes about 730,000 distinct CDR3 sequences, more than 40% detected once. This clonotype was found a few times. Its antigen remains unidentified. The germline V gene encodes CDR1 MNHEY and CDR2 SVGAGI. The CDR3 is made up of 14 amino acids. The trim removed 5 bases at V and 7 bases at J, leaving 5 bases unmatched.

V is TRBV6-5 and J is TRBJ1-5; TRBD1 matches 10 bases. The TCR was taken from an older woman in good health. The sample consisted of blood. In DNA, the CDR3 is TGTGCCAGCAGTCACGGACAGGGGGGCCAGCCCCAGCATTTT. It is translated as CASSHGQGGQPQHF.